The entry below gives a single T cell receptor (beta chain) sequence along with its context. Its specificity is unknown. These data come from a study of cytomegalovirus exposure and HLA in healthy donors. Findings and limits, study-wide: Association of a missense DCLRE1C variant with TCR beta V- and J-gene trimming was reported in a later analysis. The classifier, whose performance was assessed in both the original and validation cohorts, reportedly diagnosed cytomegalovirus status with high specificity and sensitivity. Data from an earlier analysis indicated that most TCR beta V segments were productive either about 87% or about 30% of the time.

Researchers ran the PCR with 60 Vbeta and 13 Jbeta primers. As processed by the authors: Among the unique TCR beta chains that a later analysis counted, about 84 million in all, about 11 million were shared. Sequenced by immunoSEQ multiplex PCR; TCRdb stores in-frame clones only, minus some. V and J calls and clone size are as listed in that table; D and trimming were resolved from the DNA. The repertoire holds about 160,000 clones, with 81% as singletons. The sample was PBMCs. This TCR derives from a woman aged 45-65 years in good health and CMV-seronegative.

The CDR3 reads CASSSGTGAWETQYF. The CDR3 DNA follows: TGTGCCAGCAGTTCCGGGACAGGGGCGTGGGAGACCCAGTACTTC. The J gene is TRBJ2-5, the V gene TRBV2, with 10 bases that match TRBD1. CDR1 is SNHLY, CDR2 FYNNEI, per germline. The CDR3 is made up of 15 amino acids. V gave up 5 bases and J gave up 5 bases; unmatched junction bases: 8. Variable domain in full (rest from reference TRBV2 and TRBJ2-5): EPEVTQTPSHQVTQMGQEVILRCVPISNHLYFYWYRQILGQKVEFLVSFYNNEISEKSEIFDDQFSVERPDGSNFTLKIRSTKLEDSAMYFCASSSGTGAWETQYFGPGTRLLVL.